A single sample is the source of the 12 T cell receptor beta chains below, sequenced in a study of blood T cell repertoires in COVID-19. Profiling relied on immunoSEQ multiplex PCR, and the TCRdb table lists in-frame clones only, not all of them. In the table there are about 150,000 clones, 81% of which are singletons. Material: peripheral blood. The receptors here all came from a woman aged 60-75 years with active or convalescent COVID-19.

The chain joins TRBV3-1 (or the pseudogene TRBV3-2) to TRBJ1-1; 11 nucleotides match TRBD1. With V trimmed by 3 bases and J by 5 bases, 5 bases remained unmatched. There are 15 residues in the CDR3. Germline CDR1 and CDR2: LGHDT and YNNKEL (reference sequence). CDR3 residues: CASSHGTGGRTEAFF. The DNA for the CDR3 is TGTGCCAGCAGCCACGGGACAGGGGGTAGGACTGAAGCTTTCTTT.

This clone has ten or more counts. CDR3 loop: CASSLMTVSYEQYV. CDR3 in DNA: TGTGCCAGCAGCCTTATGACAGTCTCCTACGAGCAGTACGTC. The rearrangement joins TRBV5-6 to TRBJ2-7, with a tentative D call TRBD1 (5 bases). The CDR3 extends over 14 amino acids. From germline, CDR1 is SGHDT and CDR2 YYEEEE. V was pared by 4 bases and J by 0 bases, with 11 bases between.

This sequence joins TRBV7-3 and TRBJ2-6, with D unclear. Germline lookup yields CDR1 SGHTA and CDR2 FQGTGA. Trimming took off 1 base at V and 1 base at J, with 5 bases between the two ends. The CDR3 sequence is 15 residues long. The CDR3 sequence: CASSLIRSGANVLTF. CDR3 nucleotides: TGTGCCAGCAGCTTAATTAGATCTGGGGCCAACGTCCTGACTTTC.

V is TRBV5-1 and J is TRBJ1-6, with D maybe TRBD1 (5 bases). Trimming cost V 2 bases and J 7 bases, with 13 bases left between them. This CDR3 comprises 15 residues. Germline-derived CDR1 and CDR2 are SGHRS and YFSETQ. The CDR3 nucleotides are TGCGCCAGCAGCTTAGACAGAGCCTCGAATTCACCCCTCCACTTT. This codes for CASSLDRASNSPLHF.

This chain links TRBV27 with TRBJ1-6; TRBD1 agrees at 7 bases. Trimming cost V 5 bases and J 2 bases; bases outside gene matches: 6. Germline V CDR1 and CDR2: MNHEY, SMNVEV (reference sequence). This CDR3 contains 16 residues. The CDR3 DNA follows: TGTGCCAGCAGTGACAGGGCGCCACCCTATAATTCACCCCTCCACTTT. Its translation is CASSDRAPPYNSPLHF.

This clone appeared a single time. The chain combines TRBV7-3 with TRBJ2-7, with D possibly matching TRBD1 (6 bases). The CDR3 spans 12 residues. Trimming stripped 5 bases from V and 8 bases from J, with 13 bases between. Germline V gives CDR1 SGHTA, CDR2 FQGTGA. CDR3: CASSQNQGKQYF. The CDR3 nucleotides are TGTGCCAGCAGCCAAAACCAGGGGAAGCAGTACTTC.

The chain joins TRBV15 to TRBJ2-1; D uncertain. Germline CDR1 and CDR2: LNHNV and YYDKDF (reference sequence). Trimming shortened V by 0 bases and J by 8 bases, and 5 bases separated the two germline ends. The CDR3 length is 12 residues. CDR3 sequence (DNA): TGTGCCACCAGCAGAGACTTCTATGAGCAGTTCTTC. Translation gives CATSRDFYEQFF. Full variable domain (outside the CDR3, taken from reference TRBV15 and TRBJ2-1): DAMVIQNPRYQVTQFGKPVTLSCSQTLNHNVMYWYQQKSSQAPKLLFHYYDKDFNNEADTPDNFQSRRPNTSFCFLDIRSPGLGDTAMYLCATSRDFYEQFFGPGTRLTVL.

This chain joins TRBV28 and TRBJ2-7, with 9 bases that match TRBD2. Germline CDR1 MDHEN, CDR2 SYDVKM. CDR3 length: 14 amino acids. V lost 7 bases to trimming and J lost 3 bases; unmatched junction nucleotides: 7. For the CDR3, the DNA is TGTGCCAGCAACCCTAGCGGGGTAAGCTACGAGCAGTACGTC. It specifies CASNPSGVSYEQYV.

The CDR3 spells CASRGAVPTQYF. Here the CDR3 DNA reads TGTGCCAGCAGGGGAGCGGTTCCGACCCAGTACTTC. J is TRBJ2-5 and V is TRBV28; D is perhaps TRBD2 (5 bases). Per germline, CDR1 MDHEN and CDR2 SYDVKM. The CDR3 runs 12 residues. Trimming pared 6 bases from V and 7 bases from J, leaving 12 bases between. The variable domain in full, completed from reference TRBV28 and TRBJ2-5, reads DVKVTQSSRYLVKRTGEKVFLECVQDMDHENMFWYRQDPGLGLRLIYFSYDVKMKEKGDIPEGYSVSREKKERFSLILESASTNQTSMYLCASRGAVPTQYFGPGTRLLVL.

The chain carries TRBV30 and TRBJ2-1; 7 positions agree with TRBD1. This CDR3 is built from 15 residues. Per germline, CDR1 GTSNPN and CDR2 SVGIG (reference sequence). V was clipped by 2 bases and J by 0 bases; unmatched bases: 4. The CDR3 here is CAWSQTGASYNEQFF. The DNA of the CDR3 is TGTGCCTGGAGTCAAACAGGGGCCTCCTACAATGAGCAGTTCTTC.

This chain uses TRBV6-1 with TRBJ1-2; D gene unclear. V was cut by 3 bases and J by 0 bases, with 8 bases left in between. This CDR3 contains 14 residues. Germline V CDR1 and CDR2: MNHNS, SASEGT. The CDR3 protein is CASSDVRANYGYTF. Written as DNA, the CDR3 is TGTGCCAGCAGTGATGTGAGAGCTAACTATGGCTACACCTTC.

The genes are TRBV10-3 and TRBJ1-2; no clear D. V dropped 10 bases and J dropped 4 bases, with 19 bases sitting between them. Germline CDR1 ENHRY, CDR2 SYGVKD. There are 14 residues in the CDR3. CDR3 DNA: TGTGCCACCACCCCTGTCGAGGGTAGCTATGGCTACACCTTC. Its translation is CATTPVEGSYGYTF.